The TCR beta chain described here comes from a study of cytomegalovirus exposure and HLA in healthy donors (dated by TCRdb to the late 2010s). With regard to the full study: An earlier analysis of 587 of the donors reported 250 to 350 Gb of sequence data and 117 million unique TCR beta sequences obtained from approximately 180 million T cells. Typing coverage varied by locus: about 620-630 donors for A, B, C, DRB1 and DQB1; 522 for DQA1; about 570 for DPA1; around 450 for DPB1. Every discovery cohort repertoire had been produced on one sequencing platform. The study combined high-throughput TCR immunosequencing, statistical association of individual TCRs with disease status, and machine learning to predict cytomegalovirus infection status. HLA typing covered class I and class II loci at four-digit resolution. Using immunosequencing, the study profiled T cell repertoires from around 670 subjects and related those repertoires to cytomegalovirus serostatus. In a later analysis, previously published TCR beta repertoires from 666 donors were re-analyzed and high-resolution HLA genotyping was added so that TCR occurrence patterns could be studied. Roughly 300 gigabases of sequencing data and roughly 81 million unique TCR sequences made up an early release that covered several hundred HLA-typed donors. Among about 390 genotyped donors of the cohort, an average of about 240,000 unique TCR beta nucleotide sequences were sequenced per donor, roughly 20% of them non-productive. Rather than drawing on any new phenotypic data, the later analysis identified candidate immune exposures from TCR beta sequences and the way those sequences occurred across donors. In an earlier analysis of 587 of the donors, high-throughput TCR beta sequencing was used to judge whether each TCR beta V gene segment behaved as functional or pseudogenic. A later genetic analysis took genome-wide SNP genotypes for about 55% of the roughly 670 donors and used that subset as a discovery cohort. Because of strong linkage in the cohort, roughly 5 DR-DQ haplotypes were treated as single units for association and clustering. In addition to the first cohort of approximately 650 subjects, a separate validation cohort of approximately 120 different subjects was used. The study aimed to test whether signatures of past pathogen exposure could be identified by cataloging public T cell receptors. Donor age, sex, ethnicity and CMV serostatus were compiled together with the repertoire data. Of the roughly 410 genotyped donors, roughly 80% were placed in the genetic ancestry cluster associated with self-reported Caucasian donors.

Overall study results and their limits: At a false discovery rate of 0.05, a later analysis linked under 20,000 TCR beta sequences to specific HLA alleles. When HLA alleles, especially DR and DQ, strongly co-occurred, attributing TCR associations to individual alleles was difficult. According to a later analysis, TCR association rates differed among HLA loci, with DRB1 alleles showing the most associated TCRs and HLA-C alleles showing the fewest. Only TCR beta chains were sequenced in this cohort, and the absence of alpha or paired-chain data limited detectable features. Because some donors lacked HLA typing at each locus, the association tests relied only on the typed subset. In a later genetic analysis, a missense DCLRE1C variant was associated with V-gene and J-gene trimming of TCR beta chains, and the association was replicated in an independent cohort. In vitro tests confirmed that a few of the cytomegalovirus-associated TCR beta chains recognize cytomegalovirus antigens. Several of the top co-occurrence clusters appeared to be linked to parvovirus B19, influenza, CMV and Epstein-Barr virus, according to a later analysis. A later genetic analysis reported fewer N-insertions in productive TCRs among donors in an Asian-associated ancestry cluster than the approximately 670-donor mean. Presence/absence analyses assumed roughly uniform sequencing depth across donors, an assumption that may not hold. A further reported finding was that TCR beta sequences accurately predicted the HLA-A and HLA-B alleles for most subjects in the first cohort. The authors suggested that the approach could potentially be generalized to other disease states and immunological phenotypes. Because the 87-base-pair reads could not distinguish some IMGT-functional V segments, including TRBV6-2 and TRBV6-3, those segments were excluded. A later analysis found that most CMV-associated TCR beta chains appeared HLA-restricted, with HLA associations seemingly driven largely by CMV exposure. Immune exposure information for the cohort was limited to CMV serostatus. Across donors, most TCR sequences were observed very rarely, whereas some public TCRs were present in many individuals. In an earlier analysis of 587 of the donors, most TCR beta V segments appeared in productive rearrangements about 90% or about 30% of the time, broadly matching IMGT annotations. Linkage disequilibrium might explain the correlated functional status among segregating V segments, but an unknown experimental factor could not be ruled out. Because counts were too low, 15 to 20 rarely observed V segments, including chromosome 9 orphons, were left out of the earlier analysis of 587 of the donors. Compared with equally common non-associated chains, HLA-associated TCR beta chains in a later analysis were more clonally expanded and had lower generation probabilities. The sequencing pipeline was judged likely to have produced a cluster of highly shared sequence variants as a technical artifact. In the study, 150 to 200 TCR beta chains were listed as associated with cytomegalovirus. The classifier was reported to diagnose cytomegalovirus status with high specificity and sensitivity in both the original and validation cohorts.

The CDR3 starts with the cysteine, ends with the phenylalanine, and has 12 residues. The CDR3 DNA has 36 bases and is translated from base 1. V is cut back by 6 bases and J by 4 bases, with 0 bases in the junction unmatched. CDR1 SNHLY and CDR2 FYNNEI were looked up in the germline V gene. The cohort comprised 710 or so healthy bone marrow donors. At the time of sampling, every cohort member was nominally healthy, though immune exposures that went unrecorded were likely present. The donor was CMV seronegative and was included in the group of 352 seronegative cohort members. Each donor provided a peripheral blood sample, and peripheral blood mononuclear cells were used for TCR beta sequencing. The Qiagen DNeasy Blood Extraction Kit was used to extract genomic DNA from the blood cell samples. Remarks on this clone: Its cognate antigen has yet to be identified. The input lacks base qualities; no much larger clone sits a single base away.

The library was produced with the immunoSEQ multiplex PCR assay. For the multiplex PCR, a mixture combining 60 forward primers for TCR Vbeta segments and 13 reverse primers for TCR Jbeta segments was used. Amplification of the CDR3 region of rearranged TCR beta genes was performed with a multiplex PCR assay on genomic DNA. The amplified TCR beta libraries were sequenced on the Illumina HiSeq System as 87-base-pair reads. The paper's data handling went like this. In a later analysis, roughly 80 million unique TCR beta chains were counted across the approximately 620 repertoires, and roughly 9.9 million of these chains were shared by at least two donors. Raw reads were error-corrected and collapsed into unique sequences by a nearest-neighbor algorithm in which closely related sequences were merged to remove PCR and sequencing errors. CDR3 sequences were aligned to IMGT reference sequences to assign V, D and J gene segments. For a sequence to be retained, a match of at least six nucleotides to both a V gene segment and a J gene segment was required. A rearrangement was called productive if the CDR3 had no stop codons and remained in frame with V and J, and every other rearrangement was called non-productive. CDR3 was defined by IMGT convention, running from the second conserved V-encoded cysteine to the conserved J-encoded phenylalanine. The earlier analysis of about 610 of the donors excluded any sequence lacking an unambiguous match to a single V gene segment. In an earlier analysis of almost 600 of the donors, a V segment was called functional when productive rearrangements were above 56.7%, and segregating when the standard deviation between donors exceeded 5%. A statistical classification framework was built for diagnosing cytomegalovirus status from the catalog of TCR beta chain sequences. V and J gene assignment, in a later analysis, came from comparing TCR nucleotide sequences with IMGT/GENE-DB human TR gene sequences. Using the TCRdist pipeline, a later analysis assigned CDR3 sequences along with most-parsimonious VDJ recombination scenarios. In a later analysis, each TCR beta chain was defined by its CDR3 amino acid sequence together with its V-gene family, and reads without a unique V-gene family were excluded. A later analysis removed 592 highly shared, low-generation-probability nucleotide sequences to deal with suspected cross-contamination and a sequencing artifact. In a later analysis, a clonal expansion index was calculated for each public chain from normalized within-repertoire ranks of inferred template counts. A later analysis computed generation probabilities with a VDJ recombination model fitted to out-of-frame rearrangements, and checked the results against IGoR. Hypergeometric tests were used in a later analysis to score TCR-TCR, TCR-HLA and TCR-CMV co-occurrence, with a repertoire-size bias correction applied to the TCR pairs. In a later analysis, false discovery rates were estimated by permuting HLA or CMV assignments 20 times. In a later analysis, co-occurring TCRs were grouped using DBSCAN, and TCRdist sequence similarity was added for clustering within HLA-allele-positive subsets. For co-occurrence clustering, repertoires with fewer than 30,000 or more than 120,000 public chains were excluded, along with four or five repertoires with anomalous nucleotide sharing. TCRdb holds this immuneACCESS table with in-frame rearrangements only. Some clones are missing; in checked studies, unresolved V genes explain under half, and the rest has no known cause. V, J and clone size derive from that table, while D and trimming were established from the DNA sequence. The table for this sample lists about 160,000 clones; approximately 81% of them were counted only once. 1% of the sample lies in the top ten.

The chain uses TRBV2 and TRBJ2-1; a stretch of 7 junction bases matches TRBD1. The receptor was isolated from a boy aged 2 to 10 in good health and CMV-seronegative. Sequencing was performed on PBMCs. At the DNA level, the sequence is TGTGCCAGCAGGGGACAGTACAATGAGCAGTTCTTC. Its translation reads: CASRGQYNEQFF.